The clone carrying this T cell receptor (delta chain) was found a few times. These data belong to a study of gamma-delta T cells after stem cell transplantation. CDR1 and CDR2 from the germline V gene are TSWWSYY and QGS. V dropped 4 bases and J dropped 0 bases, with 21 bases sitting between them. CDR3 length: 18 amino acids. TCRdb fed the RT-PCR reads to CATT. The table lists about 480 delta-chain clones, roughly 2.5% of them singletons, with about four fifths in the top ten. Sequenced material: gamma-delta T cells. This chain connects TRDV1 to TRDJ1; D possibly matches TRDD2 or TRDD3 (6 bases each). The origin of this receptor is a human donor. It is not recorded whose cells these are; they may come from a transplant donor. CDR3: CALGVLLCTGPYTDKLIF. CDR3 coding DNA: TGTGCTCTTGGGGTCCTACTATGTACTGGGCCCTACACCGATAAACTCATCTTT.